This T cell receptor beta chain was documented in a study of technical replicates of blood from a few donors. Per the germline V gene, CDR1 is WSHSY and CDR2 is SAAADI. This CDR3 spans 12 amino acids. V dropped 6 bases and J dropped 9 bases, with 12 bases sitting between them. Method: immunoSEQ multiplex PCR; TCRdb's copy keeps in-frame clones and lacks some. The top ten clones hold 0.21% of a sample with tens of thousands of clones, almost 98% of them seen once. The source material was T cells isolated from PBMCs. This clonotype originated in a human donor in good health. The chain recombines TRBV10-2 with TRBJ2-1, with D possibly being TRBD2 (5 bases). The CDR3 is CASRAPGGEQFF. CDR3 coding DNA: TGCGCCAGCAGAGCACCAGGAGGTGAGCAGTTCTTC.